This TCR beta chain is drawn from a study of cytomegalovirus exposure and HLA in healthy donors listed by TCRdb under 2017. Context from the whole study: An earlier analysis of roughly 500 of the donors reported more than 250 Gb of sequence data and more than 90 million unique TCR beta sequences from 150 million to 200 million T cells. Approximately 330 gigabases of sequencing data and around 90 million unique TCR sequences made up an early release that covered roughly 670 HLA-typed donors. Of the roughly 400 genotyped donors, 65% to 90% fell in the genetic ancestry cluster associated with self-reported Caucasian donors. The study aimed to test whether cataloging public T cell receptors could reveal signatures of past pathogen exposure. Using immunosequencing, the study profiled T cell repertoires from roughly 650 subjects and related those repertoires to cytomegalovirus serostatus. Along with the approximately 670-subject first cohort, a separate validation cohort of around 120 different subjects was used. The study combined high-throughput TCR immunosequencing, statistical association of individual TCRs with disease status, and machine learning to predict cytomegalovirus infection status. A later analysis re-examined previously published TCR beta repertoires from about 670 donors and added high-resolution HLA genotyping to investigate patterns of TCR occurrence. In the later analysis, no new phenotypic data were used to find candidate immune exposures; instead, reliance was placed on TCR beta sequences and their occurrence across donors. In an earlier analysis of more than 550 of the donors, high-throughput TCR beta sequencing was used to judge whether each TCR beta V gene segment behaved as functional or pseudogenic. Donor age, sex, ethnicity and CMV serostatus were compiled together with the repertoire data. In a later genetic analysis, genome-wide SNP genotypes for about 55% of the roughly 700 donors were used, and that subset was treated as a discovery cohort. All discovery cohort repertoires had been generated on a single sequencing platform. HLA typing included class I and class II loci at four-digit resolution. Typing coverage varied by locus: 629-630 donors for A, B, C, DRB1 and DQB1; more than 500 for DQA1; approximately 570 for DPA1; 450 to 480 for DPB1. Several DR-DQ haplotypes were treated as single units for association and clustering because of strong linkage in the cohort. On average, around 230,000 unique TCR beta nucleotide sequences were sequenced per donor among some 430 genotyped donors of the cohort, with roughly a sixth of those sequences being non-productive.

Libraries were built with the immunoSEQ multiplex PCR assay. For the multiplex PCR, a mixture combining 60 forward primers for TCR Vbeta segments and 13 reverse primers for TCR Jbeta segments was used. The CDR3 region of rearranged TCR beta genes was amplified from genomic DNA by a multiplex PCR assay. The amplified TCR beta libraries were sequenced on the Illumina HiSeq System as 87-base-pair reads. The authors' analysis ran thus. A later analysis counted 75 million to 100 million unique TCR beta chains across the 666 repertoires, and 9.5 million to 11 million of these chains were shared by at least two donors. Raw reads were error-corrected and collapsed into unique sequences with a nearest-neighbor algorithm that merged closely related sequences to remove PCR and sequencing errors. V, D and J gene segments were assigned by aligning CDR3 sequences to IMGT reference sequences. Each retained sequence needed at least a six-nucleotide match to both a V gene segment and a J gene segment. A rearrangement was called productive if the CDR3 had no stop codons and remained in frame with V and J, and every other rearrangement was called non-productive. CDR3 was defined by IMGT convention, running from the second conserved V-encoded cysteine to the conserved J-encoded phenylalanine. The earlier analysis of about 610 of the donors excluded any sequence lacking an unambiguous match to a single V gene segment. An earlier analysis of fewer than 750 of the donors called V segments functional above 56.7% productive rearrangements and segregating when the between-donor standard deviation exceeded 5%. A statistical classification framework was built for diagnosing cytomegalovirus status from the catalog of TCR beta chain sequences. In a later analysis, V and J genes were assigned by comparing TCR nucleotide sequences against IMGT/GENE-DB human TR gene sequences. In a later analysis, CDR3 sequences and most-parsimonious VDJ recombination scenarios were assigned using the TCRdist pipeline. In a later analysis, each TCR beta chain was defined by its CDR3 amino acid sequence together with its V-gene family, and reads lacking a unique V-gene family were excluded. As a way to deal with suspected cross-contamination and a sequencing artifact, a later analysis dropped hundreds of nucleotide sequences that were highly shared and had low generation probability. In a later analysis, a clonal expansion index for each public chain was calculated from normalized within-repertoire ranks of inferred template counts. A later analysis computed generation probabilities with a VDJ recombination model fitted to out-of-frame rearrangements, and checked the results against IGoR. Hypergeometric tests were used in a later analysis to score TCR-TCR, TCR-HLA and TCR-CMV co-occurrence, with a repertoire-size bias correction applied to the TCR pairs. A later analysis estimated false discovery rates by permuting HLA or CMV assignments 20 times. In a later analysis, co-occurring TCRs were grouped using DBSCAN, with TCRdist sequence similarity added in when clustering inside HLA-allele-positive subsets. Repertoires with fewer than 30,000 or more than 120,000 public chains were left out of co-occurrence clustering, as were a handful of repertoires with anomalous nucleotide sharing. TCRdb carries this immuneACCESS record with in-frame sequences only. Its versions omit some clonotypes, under half of them owing to an unresolved V gene in the studies checked, with the rest unexplained. V and J calls plus clone size are reproduced from that table; the DNA served to infer D and trimming. The sample data list about 150,000 clones, and about 64% of these were observed just once. The ten largest account for about 7.1% of the sample.

Study-level results and caveats: A cluster of highly shared sequence variants was judged likely to be a technical artifact of the sequencing pipeline. Specific HLA alleles were associated with roughly 17,000 TCR beta sequences at a false discovery rate of 0.05 in a later analysis. HLA typing was unavailable for some donors at each locus, so association tests used only the typed subset. Compared with equally common non-associated chains, HLA-associated TCR beta chains in a later analysis were more clonally expanded and had lower generation probabilities. The only immune exposure information available for the cohort was CMV serostatus. Three of the identified cytomegalovirus-associated TCR beta chains were confirmed in vitro to be specific for cytomegalovirus antigens. Most TCR sequences were observed very rarely across donors, whereas some public TCRs were present in many individuals. Correlated functional status among segregating V segments might be attributable to linkage disequilibrium, but an unknown experimental factor could not be ruled out. When HLA alleles, especially DR and DQ, strongly co-occurred, TCR associations were difficult to assign to individual alleles. In a later analysis, the rate of TCR association differed among HLA loci, with DRB1 alleles having the most associated TCRs and HLA-C alleles having the fewest. The study gave a list of 150 to 200 TCR beta chains associated with cytomegalovirus. An association between a missense DCLRE1C variant and V-gene and J-gene trimming of TCR beta chains was found in a later genetic analysis and replicated in an independent cohort. A later analysis found that most CMV-associated TCR beta chains appeared HLA-restricted, with HLA associations seemingly driven largely by CMV exposure. The authors suggested that the approach could potentially be extended to other disease states and immunological phenotypes. According to a later genetic analysis, donors in an Asian-associated ancestry cluster had fewer N-insertions in productive TCRs than the approximately 700-donor mean. Presence/absence analyses assumed roughly uniform sequencing depth across donors, an assumption that may not hold. Broadly in line with IMGT annotations, most TCR beta V segments showed up in productive rearrangements about 87% or about 30% of the time in an earlier analysis of a few hundred of the donors. A further reported finding was that TCR beta sequences accurately predicted the HLA-A and HLA-B alleles for most subjects in the first cohort. Because counts were too low, seventeen rarely observed V segments, including chromosome 9 orphons, were excluded from the earlier analysis of 500 to 700 of the donors. According to a later analysis, parvovirus B19, influenza, CMV and Epstein-Barr virus appeared linked to several top co-occurrence clusters. The cohort was sequenced for TCR beta chains only, and without alpha or paired-chain data the features that could be detected were limited. In both the original and validation cohorts, the classifier was reported to diagnose cytomegalovirus status with high specificity and sensitivity.

In total, roughly 670 healthy bone marrow donors made up the cohort. Cohort members were all nominally healthy when sampled, although unrecorded immune exposures were likely present. The donor tested CMV seropositive and was one of the 289 seropositive cohort members. Each donor provided a peripheral blood sample, and peripheral blood mononuclear cells were used for TCR beta sequencing. Genomic DNA was extracted from the blood cell samples with the Qiagen DNeasy Blood Extraction Kit. On this clone: Its antigen specificity is not known. No quality values exist for individual bases; no much larger clone is one base distant.

The TCR sequence derives from a woman aged 55-75 years in good health and CMV-seropositive. Sequencing was performed on PBMCs.

The CDR3 has the sequence CASSGRQGDTEAFF. The nucleotides read TGTGCCAGCAGTGGCCGGCAGGGGGACACTGAAGCTTTCTTT. The receptor chain draws on TRBV6-6 and TRBJ1-1; 7 junctional bases match TRBD1. The CDR3 starts with the cysteine, ends with the phenylalanine, and has 14 residues. The DNA shown is the 42-base CDR3, in frame from base 1. Based on the germline V gene (reference sequence), the CDR1 and CDR2 sequences are MNHNY and SVGAGI. V is cut back by 5 bases and J by 3 bases, with 6 bases in the junction unmatched.